This TCR beta chain originates from a study of T cells in localized non-small cell lung cancer (dated by TCRdb to 2018 to 2021). Background on the whole study: The study analyzed T cell repertoires of 236 early-stage NSCLC patients, comparing tumors and uninvolved tumor-adjacent lungs. The cohort comprised some 220 treatment-naïve NSCLC patients with resected, localized lung tumors. The mean age of the NSCLC patients was approximately 71 years, with 130 or so men and 85 to 110 women. Study-level results and caveats: Because multi-region tumor sequencing was not done, intratumor heterogeneity could not be ruled out. Since the design was exploratory, TCR variables were selected using unadjusted p-values with no false-discovery rate correction. A median of about 55 of the top 100 tumor clones were detected in paired uninvolved adjacent lung, and around 27 of these tumor clones were also found among the top 100 clones of the paired uninvolved adjacent lung. Longer overall survival was associated with higher blood T cell density, whereas shorter survival was associated with higher adjacent-lung clonality. Uninvolved tumor-adjacent lung showed the highest T cell clonality, higher than tumor, which suggests more focused antigenic responses in the uninvolved tumor-adjacent lung.

From the cysteine through the phenylalanine, the CDR3 covers 14 amino acids. The read is trimmed to its CDR3 DNA, 42 bases read in frame from base 1. Per the germline V gene, SGHRS is the CDR1 and YFSETQ is the CDR2. Between the V and J ends, shortened by 4 bases and 2 bases respectively, the junction contains 12 bases. TCR beta CDR3 regions were sequenced from DNA using the immunoSEQ Assay. The published analysis was carried out like this. To compute T cell density, TCR beta template counts were normalized to usable DNA, which was estimated by amplifying housekeeping genes. Using the preseqR package, richness was estimated by extrapolating to 120,000 templates for tissue samples and 400,000 templates for PBMC samples. Clonality was defined by subtracting Pielou's evenness from one. Tissue-enriched TCRs were identified by differential abundance testing using productive amino-acid clonotypes, minimum total count 5 and alpha 0.1. The Jaccard Index and the Morisita Overlap Index were used to quantify repertoire overlap between compartments. GLIPH grouped TCR beta CDR3s together with public tetramer-defined viral CDR3s, and a viral motif had to include at least three viral sequences and show V-gene enrichment. TCRdb provides this immuneACCESS table in a form limited to in-frame rearrangements. Some clones are lacking; in checked studies, under half of them reflect an unresolved V gene, and why the rest are absent is not known. The DNA gave D and trimming, while V, J and clone size come from that table. For this sample there are 30,000 to 40,000 clones; approximately 80% appear just once. The ten largest clones add up to around a third of the sample.

A note on this clone: Its antigen specificity is not known. No much larger clonotype is one base removed from it; base qualities were not supplied.

At diagnosis, tumor, uninvolved tumor-adjacent lung and peripheral blood were collected and then preserved as a mix of FFPE and fresh-frozen material. Blood samples were analyzed as peripheral blood mononuclear cells for TCR repertoire profiling. The starting material was peripheral blood, obtained before any cancer treatment. This receptor was identified in a male donor aged 60 or over with stage II squamous cell lung carcinoma. The chain is encoded by TRBV5-1 joined to TRBJ1-2; no D gene call is confident. The DNA sequence is given as TGCGCCAGCAGCACGCGGACGGACAACTATGGCTACACCTTC. This sequence encodes CASSTRTDNYGYTF.